This T cell receptor beta chain was captured in a study of early T cells in non-severe SARS-CoV-2 infection. Background on the study: The chains were unpaired, and the sequenced material was bulk RNA from unsorted whole blood.

One entry per CDR3 protein, called by TCRdb with MiXCR from the 5' RACE reads. Of tens of thousands of distinct CDR3 sequences in the sample, around 6.1% were seen once. In its sample, this clonotype was seen many times. Its antigen is not known. The study, taken as a whole, reports: A preference for anti-spike CD8 responses marked VDJdb matching, which missed private and CD4 specificities.

Trimming took off 2 bases at V and 12 bases at J, with 13 bases between the two ends. The CDR3 is made up of 12 amino acids. Germline values: CDR1 SEHNR, CDR2 FQNEAQ (reference sequence). The J gene is TRBJ1-2, the V gene TRBV7-9; maybe TRBD1 (5 bases). The source of this sequence is an adult who was a healthcare worker with PCR-confirmed SARS-CoV-2 infection or an uninfected control (not recorded which). The input for sequencing was whole blood, taken at baseline. This chain's CDR3 is CASSLIGGRNTF. The CDR3 DNA sequence: TGTGCCAGCAGCTTAATTGGGGGACGGAACACCTTC.